These T cell receptor beta chains were read from a single sample in a study of neoadjuvant anti-PD-1 for oral cavity cancer. This table comes from immunoSEQ multiplex PCR, and its TCRdb copy is limited to in-frame clones, with some not included. The sample contains roughly 14,000 clones, less than 80% of which appear only once. Sequences were derived from PBMCs, sampled after nivolumab (anti-PD-1) treatment. The receptors were sampled from a person aged 35 to 85 with oral cavity squamous cell carcinoma. CDR3s include the opening cysteine and the closing phenylalanine or tryptophan. A D gene is named only where the DNA matches it firmly. The size of a clone is reported for some rows only, either as once, few or many, or as a class for expanded clones.

J gene	D gene	V gene	clone size	CDR3 DNA	CDR3 protein
TRBJ2-3	NA	TRBV28	NA	TGTGCCAGCAGTGCCTTGGGGAGAGATACGCAGTATTTT	CASSALGRDTQYF
TRBJ2-5	NA	TRBV6-1	NA	TGTGCCAGCAGTCCCGTTCGACTGGAGGCCCAGTACTTC	CASSPVRLEAQYF
TRBJ2-7	NA	TRBV19	NA	TGTGCCAGCGGTACGGGCAGGGACCACGAGCAGTACTTC	CASGTGRDHEQYF
TRBJ1-2	TRBD1	TRBV6-5	NA	TGTGCCAGCAGTCTACCGGGACAGGGTAATGGCTACACCTTC	CASSLPGQGNGYTF
TRBJ1-5	NA	TRBV27	few	TGTGCCAGCAGTTCGAGAGGTCCCAATCAGCCCCAGCATTTT	CASSSRGPNQPQHF
TRBJ1-2	NA	TRBV7-8	NA	TGTGCCAGCAGCAATTCGGGCAGGGGAATCGATGGCTACACCTTC	CASSNSGRGIDGYTF
TRBJ2-5	TRBD1	TRBV7-9	NA	TGTGCCAGCAGCCGGGACAGTCAAGAGACCCAGTACTTC	CASSRDSQETQYF
TRBJ2-1	NA	TRBV5-1	NA	TGCGCCAGCAGCCCCGGGTCCGGAACGAATGAGCAGTTCTTC	CASSPGSGTNEQFF
TRBJ2-2	NA	TRBV2	NA	TGTGCCAGCAGTGCATGGAGGGGAACCGGGGAGCTGTTTTTT	CASSAWRGTGELFF
TRBJ2-3	NA	TRBV4-1	NA	TGCGCCAGCAGCCAAGAGAGAACAGATACGCAGTATTTT	CASSQERTDTQYF
TRBJ2-6	NA	TRBV19	NA	TGTGCCAGTAGTATAGAGAGGGCTGGGGCCAACGTCCTGACTTTC	CASSIERAGANVLTF
TRBJ2-3	TRBD2	TRBV9	once	TGTGCCAGCAGCGCCCTAGCGGGAGCAACAGATACGCAGTATTTT	CASSALAGATDTQYF
TRBJ1-2	TRBD1	TRBV5-1	NA	TGCGCCAGCAGCCCCACCTCGGGACAGGGGAACGGCTACACCTTC	CASSPTSGQGNGYTF
TRBJ2-1	TRBD2	TRBV5-1	NA	TGCGCCAGCAGCCCGACCGGGACTAGCTTCTTGAATGAGCAGTTCTTC	CASSPTGTSFLNEQFF
TRBJ2-7	NA	TRBV7-3	NA	TGTGCCAGCAGCTTAGGCCCCGACAGCTACGAGCAGTACTTC	CASSLGPDSYEQYF
TRBJ2-1	TRBD1	TRBV5-5	NA	TGTGCCAGCAGCTTAGGGACAGTAATGGACAATGAGCAGTTCTTC	CASSLGTVMDNEQFF
TRBJ2-2	NA	TRBV5-1	NA	TGCGCCAGCAGCTTGGTAGGGGCGGCACCGAACACCGGGGAGCTGTTTTTT	CASSLVGAAPNTGELFF
TRBJ2-7	NA	TRBV6-6	NA	TGTGCCACCACGCCGGGGGGCGGCCGGCGCGAGCAGTACTTC	CATTPGGGRREQYF
TRBJ2-7	NA	TRBV27	few	TGTGCCAGCAGTATGGACTGGGGGCCATACGAGCAGTACTTC	CASSMDWGPYEQYF
TRBJ2-7	NA	TRBV21-1	few	TGTGCCAGCAGCAAAAATCGAGCCTACGAGCAGTACTTC	CASSKNRAYEQYF
TRBJ2-1	NA	TRBV10-1	few	TGCGCCAGCAGTGAGGGTGGGGGGTGGAATGAGCAGTTCTTC	CASSEGGGWNEQFF
TRBJ2-2	NA	TRBV19	NA	TGTGCCAGTAGTCTTTCCCTGAACACCGGGGAGCTGTTTTTT	CASSLSLNTGELFF
TRBJ2-3	NA	TRBV19	NA	TGTGCCAGTAGTGAGACTAGGAACACAGATACGCAGTATTTT	CASSETRNTDTQYF
TRBJ2-5	TRBD1	TRBV5-1	NA	TGCGCCAGCAGCCTCTTACAGGGGCCCCAAGAGACCCAGTACTTC	CASSLLQGPQETQYF
TRBJ2-1	NA	TRBV20-1	NA	TGCAGTGCTAGAGATCAGACAGTGGAGTTCTTC	CSARDQTVEFF
TRBJ1-2	NA	TRBV15	NA	TGTGCCACCAGCGATCAGGGACTTGGAGATGGCTACACCTTC	CATSDQGLGDGYTF
TRBJ2-3	NA	TRBV7-8	NA	TGTGCCAGCAGAACGGGACTCACTAGCACAGATACGCAGTATTTT	CASRTGLTSTDTQYF
TRBJ1-1	NA	TRBV10-3	once	TGTGCCATCAGTGACCCTGCGATAGGGAGAGCTGAAGCTTTCTTT	CAISDPAIGRAEAFF
TRBJ1-1	NA	TRBV5-4	NA	TGTGCCCTTAACTACCCCGGACACACTGAAGCTTTCTTT	CALNYPGHTEAFF
TRBJ2-1	TRBD1	TRBV4-2	NA	TGTGCCAGCAGCCAAGGAAATTGGGACAGGGGTTGGGACAATGAGCAGTTCTTC	CASSQGNWDRGWDNEQFF
TRBJ1-4	TRBD1	TRBV6-6	few	TGTGCCAGCAGTTCAGGGGGGAGTTATGAAAAACTGTTTTTT	CASSSGGSYEKLFF
TRBJ2-2	NA	TRBV2	NA	TGTGCCACCATAGACCGGGCACAACTCACCGGGGAGCTGTTTTTT	CATIDRAQLTGELFF
TRBJ1-5	TRBD1	TRBV6-5	NA	TGTGCCAGCAGAAGCCACCAGGGGGTCCATCAGCCCCAGCATTTT	CASRSHQGVHQPQHF
TRBJ2-7	TRBD1	TRBV5-5	NA	TGTGCCAGCAGCTTGTTGGCGGGACAGGCCTCCTACGAGCAGTACTTC	CASSLLAGQASYEQYF
TRBJ1-5	NA	TRBV6-6	NA	TGTGCCAGCAGTTCTGCAGCTGGAAGCAATCAGCCCCAGCATTTT	CASSSAAGSNQPQHF
TRBJ1-5	TRBD1	TRBV19	few	TGTGCCAGTAGTATCCGCGGAGGGACAGGGGATGGCAATCAGCCCCAGCATTTT	CASSIRGGTGDGNQPQHF
TRBJ2-1	TRBD1	TRBV5-4	NA	TGTGCCAGCAGCTCAATGACAGGGACTGAGCAGTTCTTC	CASSSMTGTEQFF